The clone carrying this T cell receptor beta chain showed up just a few times. Its antigen is not known. Some clones are missing from TCRdb's copy, which holds only in-frame ones; the method was immunoSEQ multiplex PCR. This sample yields tens of thousands of clones, of which roughly 89% are seen a single time; roughly 2.4% belongs to the top ten. CDR1 and CDR2 from the germline V gene are SEHNR and FQNEAQ (reference sequence). V was pared by 7 bases and J by 3 bases, with 12 bases between. This CDR3 region has 13 residues. This record belongs to a study of T cell responses to AZD1222 COVID-19 vaccine. Overall study findings and caveats: Two AZD1222 doses significantly raised spike-specific TCR breadth and depth over controls. Donors in the cohort were predominantly white British and more often female, and clonal diversity was possibly underestimated. Repertoires were sampled only after the peak T cell response. Just a handful of AZD1222 recipients were seropositive at baseline.

This rearrangement joins TRBV7-9 to TRBJ1-1; D uncertain. Here the sequenced sample was peripheral blood, taken on day 0 of AZD1222 vaccination. The sequence derives from an adult in good health. The CDR3 here is CASTIRRDTEAFF. CDR3 sequence (DNA): TGTGCCAGCACCATCCGCCGGGACACTGAAGCTTTCTTT.